Presented here are 28 T cell receptor beta chains from one specimen sequenced in a study of cytomegalovirus exposure and HLA in healthy donors. The PCR contained 60 Vbeta and 13 Jbeta primers. Profiled with immunoSEQ multiplex PCR; TCRdb holds only in-frame clones, not every one. The sample shows roughly 120,000 clones, roughly 80% of them seen only once. The sample consisted of PBMCs. Source of these receptors: a male donor in good health and CMV-seronegative.

The V call is TRBV5-5, the J call TRBJ1-2; 9 nucleotides align to TRBD1. The V segment lost 0 bases and the J segment 3 bases; nucleotides outside the gene matches: 3. Germline values: CDR1 SGHKS, CDR2 YYEKEE (reference sequence). The CDR3 contains 15 residues. The chain's CDR3 is CASSLGDRVYYGYTF. The CDR3 coding sequence is TGTGCCAGCAGCTTGGGGGACAGGGTGTACTATGGCTACACCTTC.

The chain couples TRBV13 to TRBJ2-5, with 8 nucleotides matching TRBD1. Per germline, CDR1 PRHDT and CDR2 FYEKMQ (reference sequence). The CDR3 is 15 amino acids. V dropped 4 bases and J dropped 5; count of bases not matched to a gene: 9. The DNA for the CDR3 is TGTGCCAGCAGCTACGTCCAGGGGGCGGGGGAGACCCAGTACTTC. It is translated as CASSYVQGAGETQYF.

This clone showed up just a few times. The V and J genes are TRBV7-2 and TRBJ2-7; 10 positions agree with TRBD2. The CDR3 covers 15 residues. V shed 5 bases, J shed 6 bases, and the junction held 10 bases outside the gene matches. CDR1 SGHTA and CDR2 FQGNSA come from the germline V gene. The CDR3 spells CASSILRTSGSEQYF. As DNA, the CDR3 is TGTGCCAGCAGCATACTACGGACTAGCGGTAGCGAGCAGTACTTC.

The CDR3 DNA reads as TGTGCCAGCTCACCCGGGACAGGTGACTATGGCTACACCTTC. This codes for CASSPGTGDYGYTF. This chain connects TRBV18 to TRBJ1-2, with TRBD1 identical over 8 bases. The ends lost 3 bases at V and 3 bases at J; junction bases unmatched: 3. The CDR3 sequence is 14 residues long. CDR1 and CDR2 from the germline V gene are KGHSH and LQKENI.

The rearrangement links TRBV11-2 to TRBJ2-5; D possibly corresponds to TRBD1 (6 bases). The CDR3 is 14 amino acids. Trimming took off 4 bases at V and 1 base at J, with 10 bases between the two ends. Germline V gene sequence: CDR1 SGHAT, CDR2 FQNNGV. In DNA form, the CDR3 reads TGTGCCAGCAGCTCCAGGGGTCCCCAAGAGACCCAGTACTTC. It yields the protein CASSSRGPQETQYF.

This clone has a handful of counts. The chain employs TRBV4-1 and TRBJ1-2; 7 bases fit TRBD1. V was clipped by 0 bases and J by 5 bases; unmatched bases: 6. The CDR3 sequence is 15 residues long. Germline CDR1 reads MGHRA; CDR2 reads YSYEKL. The CDR3 sequence is CASSQEGGQAYGYTF. The DNA for the CDR3 is TGCGCCAGCAGCCAAGAGGGCGGACAGGCTTATGGCTACACCTTC.

This clone occurred once. V and J are TRBV5-1 and TRBJ2-6; 13 bases line up with TRBD2. V lost 6 bases, J lost 2 bases, and 5 bases stayed unmatched. Germline assignment: CDR1 SGHRS and CDR2 YFSETQ. The CDR3 consists of 17 residues. The CDR3 spells CASKTSGREPGANVLTF. Written as DNA, the CDR3 is TGCGCCAGCAAAACTAGCGGGAGGGAGCCTGGGGCCAACGTCCTGACTTTC. Complete variable domain (other parts from reference TRBV5-1 and TRBJ2-6): KAGVTQTPRYLIKTRGQQVTLSCSPISGHRSVSWYQQTPGQGLQFLFEYFSETQRNKGNFPGRFSGRQFSNSRSEMNVSTLELGDSALYLCASKTSGREPGANVLTFGAGSRLTVL.

With regard to this clone: A read error may produce the germline difference seen at one junction end. The chain is built from TRBV7-9 and TRBJ2-6; 9 nucleotides match TRBD1. The CDR3 runs 16 residues. Germline V gene data show CDR1 as SEHNR and CDR2 as FQNEAQ (reference sequence). The CDR3 loop reads CSSSPGQGTGANVLTF. The DNA for the CDR3 is TGTTCCAGCAGCCCTGGACAGGGGACCGGGGCCAACGTCCTGACTTTC.

The chain uses TRBV30 and TRBJ2-2; D unresolved. Trimming removed 0 bases from V and 5 bases from J, with 10 bases in between. CDR1 GTSNPN and CDR2 SVGIG come from the germline V gene (reference sequence). There are 14 residues in the CDR3. The DNA for the CDR3 is TGTGCCTGGAGTGTATTTCCCGGGACCGGGGAGCTGTTTTTT. Its translation: CAWSVFPGTGELFF.

This chain links TRBV9 with TRBJ2-1, with 9 bases fitting TRBD2. V shed 0 bases and J 6 bases; nucleotides not matched to a gene: 10. Germline CDR1 reads SGDLS; CDR2 reads YYNGEE. The CDR3 extends over 17 amino acids. CDR3 sequence reads: CASSVDPPGTSLNEQFF. The DNA of the CDR3 is TGTGCCAGCAGCGTAGACCCCCCCGGGACTAGCCTCAATGAGCAGTTCTTC.

The chain employs TRBV5-4 and TRBJ2-5; 8 nucleotides match TRBD1. Judging by the DNA end, TRBJ2-7 fits better; the J call may be wrong. Germline CDR1 SGHNT, CDR2 YYREEE (reference sequence). CDR3 length: 15 residues. This chain's CDR3 is CASSAVGTGAYEQYF. The CDR3 nucleotides read TGTGCCAGCAGCGCGGTAGGGACAGGAGCTTACGAGCAGTACTTC.

The chain combines TRBV30 with TRBJ1-5; D is perhaps TRBD1 (5 bases). V was clipped by 3 bases and J by 6 bases, with 18 bases between them. This CDR3 comprises 15 residues. Germline V gene sequence: CDR1 GTSNPN, CDR2 SVGIG (reference sequence). CDR3: CAWSDNTVRGQPQHF. CDR3 nucleotides: TGTGCCTGGAGCGACAATACAGTAAGGGGTCAGCCCCAGCATTTT.

The chain has TRBV19 and TRBJ1-1; D gene uncertain. V was cut by 5 bases and J by 5 bases, with 9 bases left in between. CDR1 LNHDA and CDR2 SQIVND come from the germline V gene (reference sequence). CDR3 length equals 12 residues. CDR3 loop: CASSGYATEAFF. CDR3 in DNA: TGTGCCAGTAGTGGTTACGCGACTGAAGCTTTCTTT.

This chain joins TRBV10-3 and TRBJ2-3; a possible D gene is TRBD2 (5 bases). Germline CDR1 and CDR2: ENHRY and SYGVKD. This CDR3 spans 14 amino acids. V shed 2 bases and J shed 6 bases, with 12 bases lying between them. As DNA, the CDR3 is TGTGCCATCAGTGAGCCGAGGGAATCGGATACGCAGTATTTT. This codes for CAISEPRESDTQYF.

The chain uses TRBV30 and TRBJ1-6, with D possibly being TRBD1 (6 bases). V lost 4 bases and J 5 bases, leaving 9 bases between the germline ends. Germline-derived CDR1 and CDR2 are GTSNPN and SVGIG (reference sequence). CDR3 length equals 13 residues. CDR3 residues: CAWTPGDNSPLHF. DNA for the CDR3: TGTGCCTGGACTCCAGGGGATAATTCACCCCTCCACTTT.

V is TRBV4-1 and J is TRBJ1-1, with D unresolved. This CDR3 has 15 amino acids. Germline V lookup: CDR1 MGHRA, CDR2 YSYEKL. Trimming removed 2 bases at V and 1 base at J, with 11 bases between. The CDR3 region has the DNA TGCGCCAGCAGCCAACCCACAAGTCGGAACACTGAAGCTTTCTTT. This encodes CASSQPTSRNTEAFF.

Notes on this clone: The junction does not match germline at one end; this may be a read error. The chain has TRBV28 and TRBJ2-7; maybe TRBD2 (7 bases). Germline CDR1 and CDR2: MDHEN and SYDVKM. There are 15 residues in the CDR3. The CDR3: CASSFGGGSNDEQYF. Here the CDR3 DNA reads TGTGCCAGCAGTTTTGGGGGGGGCTCGAACGACGAACAGTACTTC.

The chain combines TRBV28 with TRBJ1-2; the match to TRBD1 covers 9 bases. The V segment lost 6 bases and the J segment 3 bases; nucleotides outside the gene matches: 17. The CDR3 length is 18 residues. CDR1 MDHEN and CDR2 SYDVKM come from the germline V gene. The CDR3 loop reads CASRGTNAGTGLHYGYTF. The CDR3 DNA is TGTGCCAGCAGGGGAACAAACGCCGGGACAGGGCTCCACTATGGCTACACCTTC.

The chain links TRBV9 to TRBJ2-3; TRBD2 matches 12 bases. CDR1 and CDR2 from the germline V gene are SGDLS and YYNGEE. This CDR3 contains 18 residues. With 0 bases clipped from V and 8 bases from J, the junction kept 13 bases outside the gene matches. The CDR3 nucleotides read TGTGCCAGCAGCGTAGTCCCCCTAGCTAGCGGGGGGGCTCCTACGCAGTATTTT. As protein: CASSVVPLASGGAPTQYF.

The chain employs TRBV6-1 and TRBJ2-2; D possibly corresponds to TRBD2 (5 bases). Germline V gene sequence: CDR1 MNHNS, CDR2 SASEGT. V gave up 1 base and J gave up 7 bases, with 25 bases separating them. The CDR3 extends over 19 amino acids. The CDR3 bases are TGTGCCAGCAGTGAAGTTGAGAGGGTAGGTGACGGTGGAGACGGGGAGCTGTTTTTT. Encoded protein: CASSEVERVGDGGDGELFF.

The chain is built from TRBV2 and TRBJ1-2; 9 bases match TRBD1. CDR1 is SNHLY and CDR2 is FYNNEI in the germline V gene. Trimming cost V 6 bases and J 4 bases; bases outside gene matches: 6. The CDR3 loop spans 14 amino acids. CDR3 loop: CASRGQGQGYGYTF. CDR3 DNA: TGTGCCAGCAGGGGACAGGGACAGGGCTATGGCTACACCTTC. The variable domain in full, with the rest retrieved from reference TRBV2 and TRBJ1-2, is EPEVTQTPSHQVTQMGQEVILRCVPISNHLYFYWYRQILGQKVEFLVSFYNNEISEKSEIFDDQFSVERPDGSNFTLKIRSTKLEDSAMYFCASRGQGQGYGYTFGSGTRLTVV.

The CDR3 protein is CASSLDTAGGPYNEQFF. The CDR3 DNA sequence: TGCGCCAGCAGCTTGGATACAGCGGGAGGGCCCTACAATGAGCAGTTCTTC. The chain recombines TRBV5-1 with TRBJ2-1; the match to TRBD2 covers 10 bases. The CDR3 covers 17 residues. Germline V gives CDR1 SGHRS, CDR2 YFSETQ. Trimming took 0 bases from V and 2 from J; bases not matched to a gene: 5.

The V call is TRBV5-1, the J call TRBJ2-1, with D unclear. Trimming cost V 5 bases and J 9 bases, with 9 bases left between them. The CDR3 has 11 residues. Per germline, CDR1 SGHRS and CDR2 YFSETQ. The CDR3 loop reads CASSAIGEQFF. DNA of the CDR3: TGCGCCAGCAGTGCGATCGGTGAGCAGTTCTTC.

This sequence joins TRBV5-5 and TRBJ2-3; D is possibly TRBD1 (7 bases). The V gene's germline CDR1 is SGHKS and CDR2 YYEKEE (reference sequence). There are 17 residues in the CDR3. The ends were cut back, 4 bases at V and 0 bases at J, with 18 bases in the middle. The CDR3 spells CASSQGVWGASTDTQYF. CDR3 coding DNA: TGTGCCAGCAGCCAGGGGGTATGGGGGGCTAGCACAGATACGCAGTATTTT.

The rearrangement joins TRBV11-2 to TRBJ2-3, with D uncertain. There are 14 residues in the CDR3. Trimming took 5 bases from V and 6 from J, leaving 15 bases between them. The V gene's germline CDR1 is SGHAT and CDR2 FQNNGV. The CDR3 protein is CASSPTTLRDTQYF. The CDR3 DNA sequence: TGTGCCAGCAGCCCCACCACGCTTCGGGATACGCAGTATTTT.

V and J are TRBV30 and TRBJ1-1; 7 bases agree with TRBD1. CDR1 is GTSNPN, CDR2 SVGIG, per germline (reference sequence). The CDR3 has 15 residues. V lost 3 bases and J lost 7; bases outside the gene matches: 14. DNA of the CDR3: TGTGCCTGGAGCCCAGGGGGTACGGTAATACGTGAAGCTTTCTTT. This encodes CAWSPGGTVIREAFF.

V is TRBV5-6 and J is TRBJ1-2, with 9 bases aligning to TRBD1. The CDR3 length is 14 residues. Per germline, CDR1 SGHDT and CDR2 YYEEEE. Unmatched junction bases numbered 11, after V lost 10 bases and J lost 4 bases. The CDR3 coding sequence is TGTGCCGGAGGGAACAGGGGGCGCGTCTATGGCTACACCTTC. Its protein is CAGGNRGRVYGYTF.

This clone was counted once. The rearrangement joins TRBV11-2 to TRBJ2-1; 8 bases fit TRBD2. V was pared by 2 bases and J by 9 bases, with 9 bases of the junction left unmatched. The CDR3 loop spans 15 amino acids. Germline CDR1 is SGHAT and CDR2 is FQNNGV. The CDR3 DNA reads TGTGCCAGCAGCTTAACGGGAGGGCCTGGAGGTGAGCAGTTCTTC. Translated: CASSLTGGPGGEQFF. The full variable domain, in which reference TRBV11-2 and TRBJ2-1 provide the parts outside the CDR3, is EAGVAQSPRYKIIEKRQSVAFWCNPISGHATLYWYQQILGQGPKLLIQFQNNGVVDDSQLPKDRFSAERLKGVDSTLKIQPAKLEDSAVYLCASSLTGGPGGEQFFGPGTRLTVL.